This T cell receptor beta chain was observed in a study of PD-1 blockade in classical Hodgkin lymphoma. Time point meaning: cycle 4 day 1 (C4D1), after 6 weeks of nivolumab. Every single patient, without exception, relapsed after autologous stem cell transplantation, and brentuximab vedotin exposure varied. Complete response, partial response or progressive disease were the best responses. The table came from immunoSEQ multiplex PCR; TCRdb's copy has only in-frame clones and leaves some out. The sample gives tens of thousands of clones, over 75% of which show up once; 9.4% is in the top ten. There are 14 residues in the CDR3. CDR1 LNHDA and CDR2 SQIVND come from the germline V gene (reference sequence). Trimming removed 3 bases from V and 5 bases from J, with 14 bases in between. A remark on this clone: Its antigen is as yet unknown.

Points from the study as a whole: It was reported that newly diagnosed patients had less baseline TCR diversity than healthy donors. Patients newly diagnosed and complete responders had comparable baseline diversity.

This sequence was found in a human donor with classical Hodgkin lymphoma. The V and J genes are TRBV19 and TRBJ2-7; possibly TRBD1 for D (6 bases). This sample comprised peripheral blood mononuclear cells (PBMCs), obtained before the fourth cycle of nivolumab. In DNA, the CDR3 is TGTGCCAGTAGTATCACAGGGCTTCGGCACGAGCAGTACTTC. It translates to CASSITGLRHEQYF. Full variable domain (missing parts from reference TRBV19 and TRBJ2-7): DGGITQSPKYLFRKEGQNVTLSCEQNLNHDAMYWYRQDPGQGLRLIYYSQIVNDFQKGDIAEGYSVSREKKESFPLTVTSAQKNPTAFYLCASSITGLRHEQYFGPGTRLTVT.